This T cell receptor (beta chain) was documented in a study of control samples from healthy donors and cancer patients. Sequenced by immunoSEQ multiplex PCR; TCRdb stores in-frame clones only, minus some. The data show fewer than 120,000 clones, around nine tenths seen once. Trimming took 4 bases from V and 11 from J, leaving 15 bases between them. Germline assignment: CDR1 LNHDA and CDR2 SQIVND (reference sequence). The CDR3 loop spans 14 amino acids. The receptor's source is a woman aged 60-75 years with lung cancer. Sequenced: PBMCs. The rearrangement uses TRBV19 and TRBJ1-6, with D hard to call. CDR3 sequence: CASSTAGGRPPLHF. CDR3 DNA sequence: TGTGCCAGTAGTACAGCAGGAGGGCGTCCACCCCTCCACTTT.